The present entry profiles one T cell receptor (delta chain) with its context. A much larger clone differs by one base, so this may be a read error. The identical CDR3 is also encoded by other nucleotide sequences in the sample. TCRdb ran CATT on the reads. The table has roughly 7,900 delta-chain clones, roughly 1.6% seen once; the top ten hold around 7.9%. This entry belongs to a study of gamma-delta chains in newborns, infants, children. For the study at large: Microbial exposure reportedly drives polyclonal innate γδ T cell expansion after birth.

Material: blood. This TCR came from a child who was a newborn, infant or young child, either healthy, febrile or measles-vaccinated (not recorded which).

CDR3 coding DNA: TGTGCCTGCGACGGGGTACTGGGGGATAAGGCCTGGGACACCCGACAGATGTTTTTC. Amino acid sequence: CACDGVLGDKAWDTRQMFF. The V call is TRDV2, the J call TRDJ3; 11 bases are shared with TRDD3. The V gene's germline CDR1 is GEAIGNYY and CDR2 EKD. This CDR3 comprises 19 residues. The trim removed 7 bases at V and 2 bases at J, leaving 12 bases unmatched.